This is a list of T cell receptor beta chains from one sample in a study of blood T cell repertoires in COVID-19. Sequencing used immunoSEQ multiplex PCR; TCRdb keeps in-frame clones, though not all of them. This sample has around 85,000 clones; about 90% occur once, and the top ten carry around 4.7%. The specimen sequenced was peripheral blood. These receptors were taken from a woman of 80 years or more with active or convalescent COVID-19. CDR3s include the opening cysteine and the closing phenylalanine or tryptophan. The D gene is left open where the match is weak. Size is stated for part of the rows, as once, few or many counts, or as a class when the clone is expanded.

>TRBV24-1|15|TRBJ1-1|.|.
TGTGCCACCAGTGACTCCTTACAGGGCAACACTGAAGCTTTCTTT
CATSDSLQGNTEAFF
>TRBV6-1|14|TRBJ2-1|.|.
TGTGCCAGCAGTGAGTTTCGGGGGTTGGGTGAGCAGTTCTTC
CASSEFRGLGEQFF
>TRBV4-3|15|TRBJ1-1|.|.
TGCGCCAGCAGCCAGGTTATACAGGGGAACACTGAAGCTTTCTTT
CASSQVIQGNTEAFF
>TRBV9|14|TRBJ1-2|.|.
TGTGCCAGCAGCGTAGGCCAGGGAAACTATGGCTACACCTTC
CASSVGQGNYGYTF
>TRBV9|16|TRBJ2-7|.|TRBD1
TGTGCCAGCAGCCCCCGACCGACAGGGAGCTCCTACGAGCAGTACTTC
CASSPRPTGSSYEQYF
>TRBV6-6|13|TRBJ2-4|.|TRBD2
TGTGCCAGCAGTTCCCCTAGCGGAGACATTCAGTACTTC
CASSSPSGDIQYF
>TRBV12-3/TRBV12-4|12|TRBJ2-7|.|TRBD2
TGTGCCAGCACCCTGGGGGGGGACCAGCAGTACTTC
CASTLGGDQQYF
>TRBV6-2/TRBV6-3|14|TRBJ2-7|.|TRBD2
TGTGCCAGCACCCCGGGGGGAGGAACCTACGAGCAGTACTTC
CASTPGGGTYEQYF
>TRBV18|17|TRBJ2-3|.|TRBD2
TGTGCCAGCTCAACGACTAGCGGGAGGGCCAGGGGGGAGACGCAGTATTTT
CASSTTSGRARGETQYF
>TRBV2|13|TRBJ1-2|.|TRBD1
TGTGCCAGCACGACAGGGAGTAACTATGGCTACACCTTC
CASTTGSNYGYTF
>TRBV29-1|13|TRBJ1-5|.|.
TGCAGCGTTGAGGCCAGGGTTGGCCAGCCCCAGCATTTT
CSVEARVGQPQHF
>TRBV7-2|15|TRBJ1-5|.|TRBD1
TGTGCCAGCAGCCTTATGACAGGGAGCAATCAGCCCCAGCATTTT
CASSLMTGSNQPQHF
>TRBV29-1|14|TRBJ1-2|.|TRBD1
TGCAGCGTTGAAGACGGACAGGGGGAGGGTGGCTACACCTTC
CSVEDGQGEGGYTF
>TRBV7-2|13|TRBJ2-1|.|.
TGTGCCAGCAGCTTACCGGGACTCCGGGAGCAGTTCTTC
CASSLPGLREQFF
>TRBV28|14|TRBJ2-3|.|TRBD2
TGTGCCAGCAGACCTAGCGGGAGATCAGATACGCAGTATTTT
CASRPSGRSDTQYF
>TRBV2|13|TRBJ1-4|.|TRBD1
TGTGCCAGCAGGGGACAGGGAAATGAAAAACTGTTTTTT
CASRGQGNEKLFF
>TRBV28|14|TRBJ1-2|.|TRBD1
TGTGCCAGCAACACCGGACAGGGCCGATATGGCTACACCTTC
CASNTGQGRYGYTF
>TRBV7-2|15|TRBJ2-3|.|.
TGTGCCAGCAGCTTATACGGCGGGAACACAGATACGCAGTATTTT
CASSLYGGNTDTQYF
>TRBV6-6|20|TRBJ2-1|.|TRBD1
TGTGCCAGCAGTCCTACAAATAGGGGGCAGGCACTCCCTTTGGGTGGTGAGCAGTTCTTC
CASSPTNRGQALPLGGEQFF
>TRBV15|16|TRBJ1-1|.|TRBD1
TGTGCCACCAGCCGACGATCCGGGACAGGGGGCACTGAAGCTTTCTTT
CATSRRSGTGGTEAFF
>TRBV15|12|TRBJ2-7|.|.
TGTGCCACCAGCAAAGGACACTACGAGCAGTACTTC
CATSKGHYEQYF
>TRBV28|15|TRBJ1-4|.|TRBD1
TGTGCCAGCAGTAACCCGGGACAGCAAAATGAAAAACTGTTTTTT
CASSNPGQQNEKLFF
>TRBV18|16|TRBJ2-1|.|TRBD1
TGTGCCAGCTCACCAACAGGGACAGGAGGCTACAATGAGCAGTTCTTC
CASSPTGTGGYNEQFF
>TRBV9|16|TRBJ2-2|.|.
TGTGCCAGCAGCGTAGCTACAGCCCTTCAAACCGGGGAGCTGTTTTTT
CASSVATALQTGELFF
>TRBV12-3/TRBV12-4|13|TRBJ2-7|.|.
TGTGCCAGCAGTTTCGTAGGGAGGTACGAGCAGTACTTC
CASSFVGRYEQYF
>TRBV10-3|14|TRBJ2-3|once|.
TGTGCCATCAGAAGGGAGGAACCCACAGATACGCAGTATTTT
CAIRREEPTDTQYF
>TRBV4-2|16|TRBJ2-2|.|TRBD2
TGTGCCAGCAGCCAAGGAGGGGATAGCGGGAGCGGGGAGCTGTTTTTT
CASSQGGDSGSGELFF
>TRBV28|14|TRBJ2-6|.|.
TGTGCCAGCACACGGGGCTCTGGGGCCAACGTCCTGACTTTC
CASTRGSGANVLTF
>TRBV15|17|TRBJ1-6|.|TRBD1
TGTGCCACCAGTCCGGACAGGGGTAGCTCCTATAATTCACCCCTCCACTTT
CATSPDRGSSYNSPLHF
>TRBV10-3|15|TRBJ2-2|.|.
TGTGCCATCAGTGTATACGGGTCGGACACCGGGGAGCTGTTTTTT
CAISVYGSDTGELFF
>TRBV7-8|15|TRBJ1-1|.|.
TGTGCCAGCAGCTTAGCGGGACAATCGAACACTGAAGCTTTCTTT
CASSLAGQSNTEAFF
>TRBV27|15|TRBJ2-7|.|TRBD1
TGTGCCAGCAGGCGAGGGGGGACAGGGACCTACGAGCAGTACTTC
CASRRGGTGTYEQYF
>TRBV28|16|TRBJ2-1|.|.
TGTGCCAGCAGTTTAAGCGGCCTTTCGGAAAACAATGAGCAGTTCTTC
CASSLSGLSENNEQFF
>TRBV9|14|TRBJ1-2|.|TRBD1
TGTGCCAGCAGCTCCCTGGACAGGGCTTATGGCTACACCTTC
CASSSLDRAYGYTF
>TRBV6-5|16|TRBJ2-7|once|.
TGTGCCAGCAGTTACTCGTTTTTCGGACAACACTACGAGCAGTACTTC
CASSYSFFGQHYEQYF
>TRBV24-1|14|TRBJ1-2|.|.
TGTGCCACCAGTGAGGCAGGGCTTAACTATGGCTACACCTTC
CATSEAGLNYGYTF
>TRBV5-4|15|TRBJ2-1|.|TRBD1
TGTGCCAGCAGCTTCGGGACAGATTCCTACAATGAGCAGTTCTTC
CASSFGTDSYNEQFF
>TRBV28|16|TRBJ2-7|once|.
TGTGCCAGCAGTTTAGGGCAGGGGTCCCTTGGCGGCGAGCAGTACTTC
CASSLGQGSLGGEQYF
>TRBV7-9|14|TRBJ1-3|.|TRBD1
TGTGCCAGCAGCTCCCAGGGGGGAGGAAACACCATATATTTT
CASSSQGGGNTIYF
>TRBV6-6|14|TRBJ1-1|.|TRBD1
TGTGCCAGCAGCACCGGGACAGAGTTTACTGAAGCTTTCTTT
CASSTGTEFTEAFF
>TRBV6-6|16|TRBJ2-7|.|TRBD1
TGTGCCAGCAGCCCGACAGGGGACGTGAGAGCTGGCGAGCAGTACTTC
CASSPTGDVRAGEQYF
>TRBV6-2/TRBV6-3|16|TRBJ2-6|.|.
TGTGCCAGCAGTTACGGCAGGGGCTCTGGGGCCAACGTCCTGACTTTC
CASSYGRGSGANVLTF
>TRBV7-9|14|TRBJ1-1|once|.
TGTGCCAGCAGCTTAGGGGGCGCGAGCACTGAAGCTTTCTTT
CASSLGGASTEAFF
>TRBV7-2|14|TRBJ1-1|once|TRBD1
TGTGCCAGCAGCCCGACAGGGATGAACACTGAAGCTTTCTTT
CASSPTGMNTEAFF
>TRBV5-4|16|TRBJ2-3|.|.
TGTGCCAGCACCAAGGCGGCTAGCCGTAGCACAGATACGCAGTATTTT
CASTKAASRSTDTQYF
>TRBV28|19|TRBJ2-5|.|TRBD2
TGTGCCAGCAGTTCATCCGGGACTAGCGGGAGGGCGGCGGGTGAGACCCAGTACTTC
CASSSSGTSGRAAGETQYF
>TRBV6-5|13|TRBJ2-7|.|TRBD1
TGTGCCAGCAGTTCGGGACAGGGGACCGAGCAGTACTTC
CASSSGQGTEQYF
>TRBV11-2|18|TRBJ2-7|.|.
TGTGCCAGCAGCTTAGATCAAGAGGCGGCAGGGGTCACCTACGAGCAGTACTTC
CASSLDQEAAGVTYEQYF
>TRBV3-1/TRBV3-2|18|TRBJ2-2|.|TRBD2
TGTGCCAGCAGCCCGGGACTAGCGGAAGTCGCGAACACCGGGGAGCTGTTTTTT
CASSPGLAEVANTGELFF
>TRBV25-1|13|TRBJ1-2|.|TRBD1
TGTGCCAGCAGGGGGGACAGGGGCGATGGCTACACCTTC
CASRGDRGDGYTF
>TRBV6-5|15|TRBJ2-1|.|.
TGTGCCAGCAGTTACTCAGGACAGAGCTACAATGAGCAGTTCTTC
CASSYSGQSYNEQFF
>TRBV29-1|13|TRBJ1-1|.|TRBD1
TGCAGCGTGTTGGGACAGCCAGGGACTGAAGCTTTCTTT
CSVLGQPGTEAFF
>TRBV7-9|13|TRBJ2-5|.|.
TGTGCCAGCAGTAAAGGCGGGATGGAGACCCAGTACTTC
CASSKGGMETQYF
>TRBV9|18|TRBJ2-1|.|TRBD2
TGTGCCAGCAGCGTTGGGCTAGCGGGAGTGGGTTCCTACAATGAGCAGTTCTTC
CASSVGLAGVGSYNEQFF
>TRBV27|16|TRBJ2-6|.|.
TGTGCCAGCAGTTTTGGCCAAATCTCTGGGGCCAACGTCCTGACTTTC
CASSFGQISGANVLTF
>TRBV19|15|TRBJ2-7|.|TRBD2
TGTGCCAGTAGTCCCACTAGCGGGAGCTCCTACGAGCAGTACTTC
CASSPTSGSSYEQYF
>TRBV27|18|TRBJ1-3|.|.
TGTGCCAGCCGTCGGGACATAAAACGTAACTACTCTGGAAACACCATATATTTT
CASRRDIKRNYSGNTIYF
>TRBV27|16|TRBJ2-3|.|TRBD2
TGTGCCAGCAGTTCCCCCCTCCGCGGGAGGGCAGATACGCAGTATTTT
CASSSPLRGRADTQYF
>TRBV29-1|13|TRBJ2-7|.|.
TGCAGCGTTGAAGGGGACACATCCTACGAGCAGTACTTC
CSVEGDTSYEQYF
>TRBV10-2|15|TRBJ2-1|.|TRBD1
TGCGCCAGCAGAAATAGACAGGGGGATGACAATGAGCAGTTCTTC
CASRNRQGDDNEQFF